This T cell receptor (beta chain) came from a study of blood T cell repertoires in COVID-19. Study as a whole: Researchers got acute and convalescent COVID-19 samples from the United States, Italy and Spain.

Germline V gene lookup returns CDR1 LGHNA and CDR2 YNFKEQ. The CDR3 covers 15 residues. The V end was cut by 1 base, the J end by 0 bases, with 7 bases between. Assay used: immunoSEQ multiplex PCR; TCRdb lists only in-frame clones, some missing. The table lists roughly 190,000 clones, 70% to 90% of them singletons. Sequencing was performed on peripheral blood. The clonotype comes from a man younger than 45 with acute or convalescent COVID-19. J is TRBJ2-1 and V is TRBV4-2; D gene unclear. DNA of the CDR3: TGTGCCAGCAGCCAAGGACTCATCTCCTACAATGAGCAGTTCTTC. Protein sequence: CASSQGLISYNEQFF.